The clone carrying this T cell receptor (beta chain) showed up many times. Its antigen is undetermined. TCRdb re-called the reads with MiXCR, one entry per CDR3 protein. Among 90,000 to 130,000 distinct CDR3 sequences listed, over 9% were seen once. This sample is drawn from a study of T cell repertoires in cytomegalovirus infection. The wider study: Indications came from public TCR beta signatures; they pointed to CMV infection and to a matching HLA type. Study conclusions and caveats: In two of eight donors, the top clonotype was HLA-C-restricted CMV-specific. Frequencies of public TCR beta families were cumulated, and this identified carriers of CMV plus the relevant HLA.

Sequenced: PBMCs, sequenced either directly or after in vitro stimulation (not recorded which). This receptor was obtained from a human donor in good health (CMV status not recorded). Some clones in this sample may be carry-over from other donors' samples.

CDR3 protein: CASSYLTGTQIQYF. The CDR3, as DNA: TGTGCCAGCAGTTACTTAACCGGGACGCAAATTCAGTACTTC. The chain is built from TRBV6-2 or TRBV6-3 and TRBJ2-4, with D perhaps assigned TRBD1 or TRBD2 (5 bases each). The germline V gene encodes CDR1 MNHEY and CDR2 SVGEGT. The CDR3 is 14 residues long. The V gene lost 1 base and the J gene lost 10 bases, with 14 bases spanning the gap.